This TCR beta chain was observed in a study of prognosis after radiotherapy for stage I lung cancer. This clonotype has just a few counts. CDR1 is SEHNR and CDR2 is FQNEAQ in the germline V gene (reference sequence). The CDR3 spans 12 residues. The V segment lost 10 bases and the J segment 0 bases; nucleotides outside the gene matches: 2. From genomic DNA, two-round multiplex PCR was used to amplify TCR beta CDR3. Gene-specific TRBV and TRBJ primers were used in PCR round one. TCRdb fed the multiplex PCR reads into MiXCR, producing one record per CDR3 protein. The sample yields around 59,000 distinct CDR3 sequences, about a quarter seen once.

This chain connects TRBV7-9 to TRBJ2-5, with 7 bases aligning to TRBD2. The TCR comes from a donor aged 50 or older with non-small cell lung cancer. The sequences come from PBMCs, collected before or after stereotactic body radiation therapy (not recorded which). CDR3 in amino acids: CAMGGDQETQYF. The CDR3 DNA follows: TGTGCCATGGGGGGGGACCAAGAGACCCAGTACTTC.